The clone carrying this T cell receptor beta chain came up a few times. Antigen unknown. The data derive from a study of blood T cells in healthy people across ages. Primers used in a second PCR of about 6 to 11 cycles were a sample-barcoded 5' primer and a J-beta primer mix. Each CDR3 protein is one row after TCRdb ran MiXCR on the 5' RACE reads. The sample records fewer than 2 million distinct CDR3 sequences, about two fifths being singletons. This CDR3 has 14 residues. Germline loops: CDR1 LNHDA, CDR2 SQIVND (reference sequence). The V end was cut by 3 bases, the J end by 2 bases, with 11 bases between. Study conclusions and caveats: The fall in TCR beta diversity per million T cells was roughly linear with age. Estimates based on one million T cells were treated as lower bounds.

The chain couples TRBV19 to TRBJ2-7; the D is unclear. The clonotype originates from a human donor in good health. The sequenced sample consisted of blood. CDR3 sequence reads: CASSIGQEPYEQYF. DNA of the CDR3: TGTGCCAGTAGTATCGGGCAGGAGCCCTACGAGCAGTACTTC.